This T cell receptor (beta chain) was identified in a study of shared clonotypes between healthy human individuals. Germline-derived CDR1 and CDR2 are LGHNT and FRNRAP. This CDR3 region has 19 residues. Trimming at V came to 0 bases and at J to 1 base, leaving 7 bases not matched to a gene. Each subset's genomic DNA was split evenly across several immunoSEQ plates. Assay used: immunoSEQ multiplex PCR; TCRdb lists only in-frame clones, some missing. This sample carries some 500,000 clones, about 96% of them seen once, and the ten largest clones take about 0.064%. The sample taken for sequencing was naive CD4+ T cells sorted from blood. Noted subset: CD45RA+ positively selected. This chain joins TRBV12-5 and TRBJ2-2; 11 nucleotides agree with TRBD2. This clonotype originated in a woman between 25 and 40 years old in good health. CDR3: CASGLVRTSGSQNTGELFF. The DNA of the CDR3 is TGTGCTAGTGGTTTGGTACGCACTAGCGGGAGTCAGAACACCGGGGAGCTGTTTTTT. Full variable domain (remainder filled in from reference TRBV12-5 and TRBJ2-2): DARVTQTPRHKVTEMGQEVTMRCQPILGHNTVFWYRQTMMQGLELLAYFRNRAPLDDSGMPKDRFSAEMPDATLATLKIQPSEPRDSAVYFCASGLVRTSGSQNTGELFFGEGSRLTVL.